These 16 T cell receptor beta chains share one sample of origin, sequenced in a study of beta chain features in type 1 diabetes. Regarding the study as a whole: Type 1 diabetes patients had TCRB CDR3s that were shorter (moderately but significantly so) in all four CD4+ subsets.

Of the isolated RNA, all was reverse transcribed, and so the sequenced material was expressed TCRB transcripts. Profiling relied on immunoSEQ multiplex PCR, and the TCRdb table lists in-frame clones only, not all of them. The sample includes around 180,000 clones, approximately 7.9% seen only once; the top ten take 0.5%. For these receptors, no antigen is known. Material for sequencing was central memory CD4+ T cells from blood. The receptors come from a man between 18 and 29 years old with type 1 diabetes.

CDR3 sequence (DNA): TGTGCCTGGAGTCAAAGAGATGAAAAACTGTTTTTT. This encodes CAWSQRDEKLFF. The chain is built from TRBV30 and TRBJ1-4, with D unclear. The CDR3 covers 12 residues. V gave up 2 bases and J gave up 6 bases, with 7 bases separating them. The germline CDR1 and CDR2 sequences are GTSNPN and SVGIG (reference sequence).

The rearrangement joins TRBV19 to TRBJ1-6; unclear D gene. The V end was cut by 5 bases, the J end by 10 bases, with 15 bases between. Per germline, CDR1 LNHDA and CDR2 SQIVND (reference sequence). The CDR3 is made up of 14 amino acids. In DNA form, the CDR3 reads TGTGCCAGTAGTCCCCGTGAAGTGGGCTCACCCCTCCACTTT. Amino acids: CASSPREVGSPLHF.

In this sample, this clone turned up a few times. The CDR3 nucleotides are TGTGCCTGGACTATTCCACAGATACGCAGTATTGTGTATTTT. It yields the protein CAWTIPQIRSIVYF. The chain links TRBV30 to TRBJ2-3, with unresolved D. Germline V gene lookup returns CDR1 GTSNPN and CDR2 SVGIG (reference sequence). The CDR3 is 14 amino acids. Trimming removed 4 bases at V and 14 bases at J, with 25 bases between. Combining the CDR3 with reference TRBV30 and TRBJ2-3 gives the whole variable domain SQTIHQWPATLVQPVGSPLSLECTVEGTSNPNLYWYRQAAGRGLQLLFYSVGIGQISSEVPQNLSASRPQDRQFILSSKKLLLSDSGFYLCAWTIPQIRSIVYFGPGTRLTVL.

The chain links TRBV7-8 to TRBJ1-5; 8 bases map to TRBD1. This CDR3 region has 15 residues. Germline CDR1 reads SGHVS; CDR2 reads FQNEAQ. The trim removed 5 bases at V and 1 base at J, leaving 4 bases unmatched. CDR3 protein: CASSPDRESNQPQHF. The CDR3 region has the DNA TGTGCCAGCAGCCCGGACAGGGAGAGCAATCAGCCCCAGCATTTT.

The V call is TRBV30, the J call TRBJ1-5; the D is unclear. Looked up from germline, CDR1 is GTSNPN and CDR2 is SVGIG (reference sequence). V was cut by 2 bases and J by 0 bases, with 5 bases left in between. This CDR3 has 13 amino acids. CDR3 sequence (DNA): TGTGCCTGGAGTACCAGTAGCAATCAGCCCCAGCATTTT. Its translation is CAWSTSSNQPQHF.

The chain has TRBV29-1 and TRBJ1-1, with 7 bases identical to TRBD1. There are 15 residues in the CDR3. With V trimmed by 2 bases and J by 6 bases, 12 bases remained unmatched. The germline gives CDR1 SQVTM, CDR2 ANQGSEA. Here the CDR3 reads CSVELTHRGSSEAFF. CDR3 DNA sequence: TGCAGCGTTGAATTGACTCACAGGGGCTCATCTGAAGCTTTCTTT.

The CDR3 sequence: CASSSGGAGGLPWAGTQYF. The CDR3 coding sequence is TGCGCCAGCAGCTCTGGTGGTGCAGGGGGTCTTCCTTGGGCAGGTACGCAGTATTTT. This chain uses TRBV5-1 with TRBJ2-3, with TRBD1 matching 7 bases. The V gene's germline CDR1 is SGHRS and CDR2 YFSETQ. The CDR3 is 19 amino acids. V gave up 3 bases and J gave up 8 bases; unmatched junction bases: 24.

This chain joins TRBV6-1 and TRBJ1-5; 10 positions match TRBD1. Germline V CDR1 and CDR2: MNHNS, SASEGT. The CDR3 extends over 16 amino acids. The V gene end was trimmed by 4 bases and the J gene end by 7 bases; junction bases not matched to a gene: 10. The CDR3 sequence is CASSAQWDRGRQPQHF. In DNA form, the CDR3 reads TGTGCCAGCAGTGCACAATGGGACAGGGGAAGACAGCCCCAGCATTTT.

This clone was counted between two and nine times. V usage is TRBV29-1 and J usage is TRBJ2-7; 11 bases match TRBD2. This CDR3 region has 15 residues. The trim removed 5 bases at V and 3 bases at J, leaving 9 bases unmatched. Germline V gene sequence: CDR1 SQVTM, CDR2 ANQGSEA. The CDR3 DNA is TGCAGCGTTCTCAAACTAGCGGGGGTTCACTACGAGCAGTACTTC. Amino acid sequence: CSVLKLAGVHYEQYF.

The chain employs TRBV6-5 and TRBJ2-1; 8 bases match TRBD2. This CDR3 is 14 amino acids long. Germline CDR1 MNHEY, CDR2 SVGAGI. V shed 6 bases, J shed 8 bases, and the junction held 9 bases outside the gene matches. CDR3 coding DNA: TGTGCCAGCAGACCGAGCGGGAGAGGGGATGAGCAGTTCTTC. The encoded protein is CASRPSGRGDEQFF.

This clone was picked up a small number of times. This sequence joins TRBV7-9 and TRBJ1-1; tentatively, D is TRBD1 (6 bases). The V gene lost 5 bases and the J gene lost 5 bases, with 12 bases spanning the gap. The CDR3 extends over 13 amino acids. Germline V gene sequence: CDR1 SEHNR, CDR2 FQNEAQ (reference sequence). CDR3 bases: TGTGCCAGCAGCCAGGGACAATCGACTGAAGCTTTCTTT. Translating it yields CASSQGQSTEAFF.

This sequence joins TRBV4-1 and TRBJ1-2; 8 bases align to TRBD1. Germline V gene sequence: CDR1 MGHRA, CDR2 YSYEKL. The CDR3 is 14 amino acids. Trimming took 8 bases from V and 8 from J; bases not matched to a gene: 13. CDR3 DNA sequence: TGCGCCAGCCGCAAAACTGGACAGGGCGTAGGCTACACCTTC. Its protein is CASRKTGQGVGYTF.

The CDR3 region is CASSQDRTGLNNSPLHF. CDR3 nucleotide sequence: TGCGCCAGCAGCCAAGATCGGACAGGGTTAAATAATTCACCCCTCCACTTT. The chain is built from TRBV4-3 and TRBJ1-6; TRBD1 agrees at 8 bases. The CDR3 has 17 residues. Germline V gene lookup returns CDR1 LGHNA and CDR2 YSLEER. V was pared by 0 bases and J by 5 bases, with 6 bases of the junction left unmatched.

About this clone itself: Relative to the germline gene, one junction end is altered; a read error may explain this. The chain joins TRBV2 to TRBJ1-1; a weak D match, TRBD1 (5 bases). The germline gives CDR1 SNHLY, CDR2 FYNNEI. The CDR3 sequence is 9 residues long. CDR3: CARDTEAFF. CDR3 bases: TGTGCCAGGGACACCGAAGCTTTCTTT.

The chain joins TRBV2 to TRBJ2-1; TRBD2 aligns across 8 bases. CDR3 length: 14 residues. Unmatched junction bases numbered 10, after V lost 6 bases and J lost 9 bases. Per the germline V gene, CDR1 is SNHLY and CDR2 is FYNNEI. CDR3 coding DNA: TGTGCCAGCAGGTTCACGGGAGGGCCGGGTGAGCAGTTCTTC. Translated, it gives CASRFTGGPGEQFF.

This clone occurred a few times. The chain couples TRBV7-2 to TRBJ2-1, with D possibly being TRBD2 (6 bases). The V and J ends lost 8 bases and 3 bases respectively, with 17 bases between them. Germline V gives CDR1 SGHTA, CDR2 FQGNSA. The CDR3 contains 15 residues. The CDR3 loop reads CASAPARDFYNEQFF. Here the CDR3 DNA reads TGTGCCAGCGCCCCGGCCAGGGACTTCTACAATGAGCAGTTCTTC.